This TCR beta chain emerged from a study of sequential checkpoint blockade in melanoma. This clone came up a few times. Trimming removed 5 bases from V and 4 bases from J, with 6 bases in between. The CDR3 covers 11 residues. Germline CDR1 is SQVTM and CDR2 is ANQGSEA. This sample's treatment: randomized to nivolumab then ipilimumab (arm A) or the reverse (arm B). Method: immunoSEQ multiplex PCR; TCRdb's copy keeps in-frame clones and lacks some. The repertoire consists of about 27,000 clones, with 77% occurring once and the leading ten covering roughly 13%. The chain couples TRBV29-1 to TRBJ2-1; unclear D gene. This sequence originates from a human donor with melanoma. Sequencing used CD8+ T cells sorted from blood (inferred from file names), obtained from a patient given nivolumab and ipilimumab in sequence. CDR3 amino acids: CSVNQYNEQFF. In DNA form, the CDR3 reads TGCAGCGTTAATCAGTACAATGAGCAGTTCTTC.